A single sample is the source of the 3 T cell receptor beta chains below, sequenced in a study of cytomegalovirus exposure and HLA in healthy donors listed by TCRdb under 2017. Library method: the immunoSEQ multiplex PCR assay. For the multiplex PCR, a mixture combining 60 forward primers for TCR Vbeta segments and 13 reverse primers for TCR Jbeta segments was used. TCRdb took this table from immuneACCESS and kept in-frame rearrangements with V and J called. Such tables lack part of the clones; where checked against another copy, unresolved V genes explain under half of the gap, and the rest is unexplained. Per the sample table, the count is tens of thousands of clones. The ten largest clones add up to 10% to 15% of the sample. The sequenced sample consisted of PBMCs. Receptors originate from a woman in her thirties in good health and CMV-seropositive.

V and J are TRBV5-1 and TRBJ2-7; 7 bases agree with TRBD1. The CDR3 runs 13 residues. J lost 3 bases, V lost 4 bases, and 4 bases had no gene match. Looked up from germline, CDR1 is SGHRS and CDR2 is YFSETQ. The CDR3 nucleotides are TGCGCCAGCAGCACTGGACAGGACTACGAGCAGTACTTC. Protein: CASSTGQDYEQYF.

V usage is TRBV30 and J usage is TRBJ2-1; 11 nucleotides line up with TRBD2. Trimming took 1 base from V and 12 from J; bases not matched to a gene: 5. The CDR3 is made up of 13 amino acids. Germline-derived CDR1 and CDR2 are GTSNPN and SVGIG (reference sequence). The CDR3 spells CAWSDLAGGVQFF. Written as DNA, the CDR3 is TGTGCCTGGAGTGACTTAGCGGGGGGGGTGCAGTTCTTC.

CDR3 loop: CASSVGLSLSYEQYF. DNA for the CDR3: TGTGCCAGCAGCGTGGGGCTGAGCCTATCCTACGAGCAGTACTTC. The chain links TRBV9 to TRBJ2-7, with D possibly being TRBD1 (5 bases). Trimming cost V 2 bases and J 1 base, with 13 bases left between them. The germline CDR1 and CDR2 sequences are SGDLS and YYNGEE. The CDR3 spans 15 residues.